This T cell receptor (beta chain) was sequenced in a study of OX40 agonist ivuxolimab in advanced cancers. Study context: Patients were given ivuxolimab, an antibody that agonizes OX40 (CD134). One hepatocellular carcinoma and a couple of cutaneous melanoma patients partially responded. Findings and limits, study-wide: Normalized expansion of T-cell clones was also low for some nonresponders. More expanded clones were found, on average, in CD8+ than in CD4+ T cells.

Generated by immunoSEQ multiplex PCR, the TCRdb table keeps only in-frame clones and is missing some. The sample holds some 16,000 clones, 75% to 90% seen once. The CDR3 covers 14 residues. V lost 2 bases and J 7 bases, leaving 14 bases between the germline ends. Germline CDR1 KGHSH, CDR2 LQKENI. Comments on this clone: What it binds is not known.

The chain uses TRBV18 and TRBJ1-1; D not resolved. Source: CD4+ or CD8+ T cells sorted from blood, taken in a trial of the OX40 agonist ivuxolimab. The TCR was taken from an adult with an advanced solid tumor such as melanoma, head and neck, liver or kidney cancer. The CDR3 reads CASSPVGGLIEAFF. CDR3 in DNA: TGTGCCAGCTCACCAGTAGGAGGGCTGATTGAAGCTTTCTTT. The full variable domain, rest sourced from reference TRBV18 and TRBJ1-1, is NAGVMQNPRHLVRRRGQEARLRCSPMKGHSHVYWYRQLPEEGLKFMVYLQKENIIDESGMPKERFSAEFPKEGPSILRIQQVVRGDSAAYFCASSPVGGLIEAFFGQGTRLTVV.